A single sample gave rise to the 20 T cell receptor beta chains below, sequenced in a study of T cell responses to AZD1222 COVID-19 vaccine. Clones were sequenced by immunoSEQ multiplex PCR, and TCRdb holds only the in-frame ones, with some missing. Found here are about 78,000 clones, around 87% of them singletons; the top ten hold 24%. The source material was peripheral blood, sampled on day 0 of AZD1222 vaccination. These receptors all come from an adult in good health.

This clone was seen only a few times. The chain carries TRBV19 and TRBJ1-5, with D possibly being TRBD1 (5 bases). From germline, CDR1 is LNHDA and CDR2 SQIVND (reference sequence). Trimming removed 7 bases at V and 0 bases at J, with 7 bases between. The CDR3 sequence is 13 residues long. CDR3 region: CASKDTSNQPQHF. The CDR3, as DNA: TGTGCCAGTAAGGACACTAGCAATCAGCCCCAGCATTTT.

V usage is TRBV7-9 and J usage is TRBJ1-5; no clear D gene. V was cut by 5 bases and J by 7 bases, with 12 bases left in between. The CDR3 extends over 13 amino acids. Germline values: CDR1 SEHNR, CDR2 FQNEAQ (reference sequence). CDR3 region: CASSERPDQPQHF. DNA of the CDR3: TGTGCCAGCAGCGAGCGTCCGGACCAGCCCCAGCATTTT.

This clone appeared a few times. The gene calls are TRBV13 and TRBJ2-1; D tentatively reads TRBD1 or TRBD2 (5 bases each). The germline V gene encodes CDR1 PRHDT and CDR2 FYEKMQ (reference sequence). The V end lost 7 bases, the J end lost 0 bases, and 7 bases lay between the germline ends. The CDR3 extends over 13 amino acids. This CDR3 is CASTGLSYNEQFF. The CDR3 coding sequence is TGTGCCAGCACGGGGCTCTCCTACAATGAGCAGTTCTTC. The full variable domain, completed using reference TRBV13 and TRBJ2-1, is AAGVIQSPRHLIKEKRETATLKCYPIPRHDTVYWYQQGPGQDPQFLISFYEKMQSDKGSIPDRFSAQQFSDYHSELNMSSLELGDSALYFCASTGLSYNEQFFGPGTRLTVL.

The V call is TRBV27, the J call TRBJ1-2, with 8 bases identical to TRBD1. The V and J ends lost 5 bases and 8 bases, in that order; junction bases with no gene match: 4. Germline V CDR1 and CDR2: MNHEY, SMNVEV (reference sequence). This CDR3 comprises 12 residues. The CDR3 bases are TGTGCCAGCAGTCCGACAGGGGAAGGCTACACCTTC. This encodes CASSPTGEGYTF.

V is TRBV5-1 and J is TRBJ1-6, with D possibly TRBD1 on 5 matching bases. CDR3 size: 14 residues. Germline lookup yields CDR1 SGHRS and CDR2 YFSETQ. V was cut by 4 bases and J by 5 bases, with 10 bases left in between. The CDR3: CASSQDSNNSPLHF. CDR3 in DNA: TGCGCCAGCAGCCAAGACAGCAATAATTCACCCCTCCACTTT.

The chain couples TRBV6-2 or TRBV6-3 to TRBJ2-3, with D perhaps TRBD1 or TRBD2 (5 bases each). The V gene's germline CDR1 is MNHEY and CDR2 SVGEGT. The CDR3 runs to 13 residues. Trimming cost V 2 bases and J 14 bases, with 17 bases left between them. CDR3 nucleotide sequence: TGTGCCAGCAGTTACACTAGGTTGGACAATAGGTATTTT. Translated: CASSYTRLDNRYF.

This chain joins TRBV29-1 and TRBJ2-1, with 7 bases fitting TRBD1. V lost 6 bases, J lost 0 bases, and 5 bases stayed unmatched. The CDR3 runs to 14 residues. CDR1 is SQVTM and CDR2 is ANQGSEA in the germline V gene. This CDR3 reads CSVSTGVSYNEQFF. The CDR3 DNA reads as TGCAGCGTCAGCACAGGGGTCTCCTACAATGAGCAGTTCTTC.

The J gene is TRBJ1-3, the V gene TRBV9; 7 bases match TRBD1. V trimming: 3 bases; J trimming: 4 bases; junction bases outside the gene matches: 7. The germline V gene encodes CDR1 SGDLS and CDR2 YYNGEE. This CDR3 comprises 15 residues. The DNA for the CDR3 is TGTGCCAGCAGCGCGATGACAGGGCTCGGAAACACCATATATTTT. It yields the protein CASSAMTGLGNTIYF. The full variable domain, with the rest looked up from reference TRBV9 and TRBJ1-3, is DSGVTQTPKHLITATGQRVTLRCSPRSGDLSVYWYQQSLDQGLQFLIQYYNGEERAKGNILERFSAQQFPDLHSELNLSSLELGDSALYFCASSAMTGLGNTIYFGEGSWLTVV.

The chain links TRBV9 to TRBJ2-1; tentative D call: TRBD1 (6 bases). The V gene's germline CDR1 is SGDLS and CDR2 YYNGEE. Trimming shortened V by 0 bases and J by 5 bases, and 21 bases separated the two germline ends. This CDR3 spans 18 amino acids. CDR3 region: CASSVGAPGQWQNNEQFF. DNA of the CDR3: TGTGCCAGCAGCGTAGGGGCCCCGGGACAATGGCAAAACAATGAGCAGTTCTTC.

V and J are TRBV2 and TRBJ1-5, with D unresolved. The germline CDR1 and CDR2 sequences are SNHLY and FYNNEI. V lost 6 bases and J 3 bases, leaving 15 bases between the germline ends. This CDR3 has 15 amino acids. DNA of the CDR3: TGTGCCAGCAGAGTCCAAGTGACTAACAATCAGCCCCAGCATTTT. Protein product: CASRVQVTNNQPQHF.

The gene calls are TRBV29-1 and TRBJ2-5; possible D gene TRBD1, 6 bases. V lost 6 bases and J lost 5, with 13 bases in between. CDR3 length: 12 residues. Germline lookup yields CDR1 SQVTM and CDR2 ANQGSEA. The CDR3 coding sequence is TGCAGCGTCGGCCGGGACACGGAGACCCAGTACTTC. Translation: CSVGRDTETQYF.

This clone is a singleton in its sample. The chain combines TRBV12-3 or TRBV12-4 with TRBJ2-1; no firm D call. V was cut by 5 bases and J by 6 bases, with 11 bases left in between. The CDR3 is made up of 13 amino acids. In nucleotides, the CDR3 is TGTGCCAGCAGTCCGGCGCCAGGCAATGAGCAGTTCTTC. This sequence encodes CASSPAPGNEQFF.

The chain joins TRBV5-6 to TRBJ1-1; D unclear. Germline V gene data show CDR1 as SGHDT and CDR2 as YYEEEE. V lost 0 bases to trimming and J lost 8 bases, with 5 bases between them. The CDR3 is 11 residues long. CDR3 sequence: CASSLAGEAFF. CDR3 DNA: TGTGCCAGCAGCTTGGCCGGGGAAGCTTTCTTT.

The chain uses TRBV10-2 and TRBJ2-7; D uncertain. The length of the CDR3 is 15 residues. CDR1 WSHSY and CDR2 SAAADI come from the germline V gene. Trimming removed 2 bases from V and 0 bases from J, with 11 bases in between. CDR3 bases: TGCGCCAGCAGTGAGGGCGGATCGATCTCCTACGAGCAGTACTTC. This codes for CASSEGGSISYEQYF.

The chain is built from TRBV21-1 and TRBJ1-2; the D call of TRBD1 is as the table states it, not checked on the DNA. TRBV21-1 is shown as a pseudogene. CDR3 size: 18 residues. The CDR3 is CASSIPRGQIEDNYGYTF. CDR3 in DNA: TGTGCCAGCAGCATTCCGAGGGGACAGATAGAGGATAACTATGGCTACACCTTC.

The V gene is TRBV11-1, the J gene TRBJ1-1, with D unresolved. The CDR3 runs to 13 residues. V lost 0 bases and J 1 base, leaving 3 bases between the germline ends. The V gene's germline CDR1 is SGHAT and CDR2 FQDESV (reference sequence). CDR3 sequence: CASSLAGNTEAFF. CDR3 sequence (DNA): TGTGCCAGCAGCTTAGCCGGGAACACTGAAGCTTTCTTT.

The V call is TRBV19, the J call TRBJ2-2, with D perhaps TRBD2 (6 bases). Germline V CDR1 and CDR2: LNHDA, SQIVND (reference sequence). Trimming cost V 1 base and J 5 bases, with 17 bases left between them. This CDR3 has 17 residues. CDR3 in amino acids: CASSIALLSSGTGELFF. The CDR3 nucleotides are TGTGCCAGTAGTATAGCGCTCTTGAGCAGCGGGACCGGGGAGCTGTTTTTT. The full variable domain, rest sourced from reference TRBV19 and TRBJ2-2, is DGGITQSPKYLFRKEGQNVTLSCEQNLNHDAMYWYRQDPGQGLRLIYYSQIVNDFQKGDIAEGYSVSREKKESFPLTVTSAQKNPTAFYLCASSIALLSSGTGELFFGEGSRLTVL.

The chain carries TRBV3-1 (or the pseudogene TRBV3-2) and TRBJ1-5; perhaps TRBD1 as D (6 bases). CDR1 LGHDT and CDR2 YNNKEL come from the germline V gene (reference sequence). The V gene lost 0 bases and the J gene lost 6 bases, with 12 bases spanning the gap. The CDR3 runs to 15 residues. The CDR3 spells CASSQDNRESQPQHF. The CDR3 DNA sequence: TGTGCCAGCAGCCAAGATAACAGGGAGTCTCAGCCCCAGCATTTT.

Concerning this clone itself: This sample also contains other DNA sequences that code for the same CDR3. The genes are TRBV3-1 (or the pseudogene TRBV3-2) and TRBJ1-1; D possibly corresponds to TRBD1 (5 bases). V gave up 0 bases and J gave up 2 bases, with 7 bases separating them. Per the germline V gene, CDR1 is LGHDT and CDR2 is YNNKEL (reference sequence). The CDR3 contains 14 residues. Here the CDR3 DNA reads TGTGCCAGCAGCCAAGATCAGGGAAACACTGAAGCTTTCTTT. Its protein is CASSQDQGNTEAFF.

J is TRBJ1-3 and V is TRBV11-2, with D perhaps matching TRBD1 (5 bases). This CDR3 is 16 amino acids long. V was pared by 5 bases and J by 0 bases, with 14 bases between. Germline V gene lookup returns CDR1 SGHAT and CDR2 FQNNGV. The CDR3 sequence: CASSRKGPSSGNTIYF. The CDR3 region has the DNA TGTGCCAGCAGCAGAAAGGGGCCAAGCTCTGGAAACACCATATATTTT. The full variable domain, completed using reference TRBV11-2 and TRBJ1-3, is EAGVAQSPRYKIIEKRQSVAFWCNPISGHATLYWYQQILGQGPKLLIQFQNNGVVDDSQLPKDRFSAERLKGVDSTLKIQPAKLEDSAVYLCASSRKGPSSGNTIYFGEGSWLTVV.